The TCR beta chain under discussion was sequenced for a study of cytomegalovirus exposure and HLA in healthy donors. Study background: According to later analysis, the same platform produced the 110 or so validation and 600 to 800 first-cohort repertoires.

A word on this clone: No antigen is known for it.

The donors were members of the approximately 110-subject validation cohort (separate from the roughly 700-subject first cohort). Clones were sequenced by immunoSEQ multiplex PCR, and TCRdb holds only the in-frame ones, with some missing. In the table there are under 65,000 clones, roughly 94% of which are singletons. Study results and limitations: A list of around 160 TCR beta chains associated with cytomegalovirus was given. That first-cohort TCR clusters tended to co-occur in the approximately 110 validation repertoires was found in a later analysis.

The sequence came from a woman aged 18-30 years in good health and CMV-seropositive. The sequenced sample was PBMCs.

CDR3 loop: CATPYLGQGRSNQPQHF. CDR3 DNA sequence: TGTGCCACCCCCTACCTCGGACAGGGTAGGAGCAATCAGCCCCAGCATTTT. V and J are TRBV7-9 and TRBJ1-5; 8 nucleotides align to TRBD1. The V gene end was trimmed by 10 bases and the J gene end by 1 base; junction bases not matched to a gene: 15. The germline CDR1 and CDR2 sequences are SEHNR and FQNEAQ (reference sequence). The CDR3 length is 17 residues.